One T cell receptor (beta chain) is described in this entry. Antigen: not known. CD4+ cells underwent separation, giving CD45RA+ naive and CD45RA-negative memory subsets. The sample belongs to a study of shared clonotypes between healthy human individuals. Study results and limitations: Non-shared clonotypes had lower generation probabilities than those shared by all four donors.

The data were produced by immunoSEQ multiplex PCR, yet TCRdb's version contains in-frame clones alone and is incomplete. The table lists approximately 1,000,000 clones, approximately 80% of them singletons. The source is a man younger than 35 in good health. Some clones in this sample may be carry-over from other donors' samples. Sequencing was carried out using memory CD4+ T cells from PBMCs. Subset denoted: CD45RA-negative fraction.

Written as DNA, the CDR3 is TGTGCCAGCAGCCGACAGGGGTCGGATTCACCCCTCCACTTT. It yields the protein CASSRQGSDSPLHF. V is TRBV7-9 and J is TRBJ1-6; 8 nucleotides match TRBD1. J was trimmed by 8 bases and V by 5 bases; bases with no gene match: 5. This CDR3 is 14 amino acids long. The V gene's germline CDR1 is SEHNR and CDR2 FQNEAQ (reference sequence).